The present T cell receptor (beta chain) was sequenced within a study of identical twins. CDR3 size: 14 residues. Per the germline V gene, CDR1 is DFQATT and CDR2 is SNEGSKA (reference sequence). Between the trimmed V and J ends, which lost 2 bases and 3 bases, there was a span of 11 bases. Whole-study findings and limits: In cord blood, abundant beta clonotypes had fewer insertions; memory showed no trend. Out-of-frame TCR alpha sharing in monozygotic twins exceeded recombination model predictions.

In the case of this clonotype: Antigen unknown.

Addition of a universal primer site occurred through template switching, and cDNA carried unique molecular identifiers. TCRdb reprocessed the 5' RACE reads via MiXCR and lists one record per CDR3 protein. The sample contains 1.5 million to 2 million distinct CDR3 sequences, under 35% of which appear only once. J is TRBJ1-5 and V is TRBV20-1, with D unclear. The clonotype originates from a newborn girl in good health. The sequenced sample consisted of cord blood. CDR3 nucleotide sequence: TGCAGTGCTAGAAAGGTCGGGGACAATCAGCCCCAGCATTTT. Translating it yields CSARKVGDNQPQHF.